Listed below are T cell receptor beta chains from one sample, sequenced in a study of T cell repertoires in cytomegalovirus infection. TCRdb ran MiXCR on the reads and lists one entry per CDR3 protein. The table lists more than 200,000 distinct CDR3 sequences, 8% to 9.5% of them singletons. Material for sequencing was PBMCs. These receptors were obtained from a human donor in good health (CMV status not recorded). Some clones in this sample may be carry-over from other donors' samples. CDR3s include the opening cysteine and the closing phenylalanine or tryptophan. The order of the fields is V gene, D gene, clone size, J gene, CDR3 protein, CDR3 DNA. A D gene is named only where the DNA matches it firmly. Expanded clones get a size class; other rows say once, few or many, or leave the size out.

>TRBV28|-|-|TRBJ2-7
CASSLSRDGSYEQYF
TGTGCCAGCAGTTTATCCCGGGACGGTTCCTACGAGCAGTACTTC
>TRBV7-9|-|many|TRBJ1-4
CASTVTGDEKLFF
TGTGCCAGCACGGTGACGGGGGATGAAAAACTGTTTTTT
>TRBV14|-|-|TRBJ1-4
CASSQVPQKTNEKLFF
TGTGCCAGCAGCCAAGTCCCCCAGAAAACTAATGAAAAACTGTTTTTT
>TRBV7-2|-|many|TRBJ1-2
CASSPGTYGYTF
TGTGCCAGCAGCCCCGGGACCTATGGCTACACCTTC
>TRBV19|TRBD2|few|TRBJ2-5
CASSIAGGKQETQYF
TGTGCCAGTAGTATAGCGGGGGGGAAACAAGAGACCCAGTACTTC
>TRBV7-2|TRBD2|many|TRBJ2-5
CASRPGTSLGGQETQYF
TGTGCCAGCAGGCCCGGGACTAGCCTAGGGGGCCAAGAGACCCAGTACTTC
>TRBV20-1|-|few|TRBJ2-7
CSVPDFAYEQYF
TGCAGTGTCCCGGACTTTGCCTACGAGCAGTACTTC
>TRBV28|-|-|TRBJ1-2
CASSSGGIYGYTF
TGTGCCAGCAGTTCCGGGGGTATCTATGGCTACACCTTC
>TRBV10-3|TRBD2|-|TRBJ2-7
CAIRSGPGGYEQYF
TGTGCCATCAGATCGGGACCGGGGGGCTACGAGCAGTACTTC
>TRBV9|TRBD2|many|TRBJ2-1
CASSPGAGGGYNEQFF
TGTGCCAGCAGCCCCGGAGCGGGAGGGGGTTACAATGAGCAGTTCTTC
>TRBV7-6|TRBD1|-|TRBJ2-1
CASSLGQGALEQFF
TGTGCCAGCAGCTTAGGGCAGGGGGCATTAGAGCAGTTCTTC
>TRBV20-1|TRBD2|many|TRBJ2-7
CSARDLTSGYEQYF
TGCAGTGCTAGAGACTTGACTAGCGGCTACGAGCAGTACTTC
>TRBV29-1|-|few|TRBJ2-2
CSLTRGTGELFF
TGCAGCCTCACAAGGGGGACCGGGGAGCTGTTTTTT
>TRBV20-1|-|few|TRBJ2-7
CSARDPVGQGLAGGIEQYF
TGCAGTGCTAGAGATCCTGTGGGACAGGGCTTAGCGGGGGGAATCGAGCAGTACTTC
>TRBV7-2|TRBD2|many|TRBJ2-7
CASSLSGLAGGAYEQYF
TGTGCCAGCAGCCTCTCAGGACTAGCGGGGGGAGCCTACGAGCAGTACTTC
>TRBV24-1|TRBD2|-|TRBJ2-2
CATSDPRGGTSNTGELFF
TGTGCCACCAGTGATCCCCGGGGGGGGACATCGAACACCGGGGAGCTGTTTTTT
>TRBV3-1|-|few|TRBJ1-6
CASSQEVGAGLSSPLHF
TGTGCCAGCAGCCAAGAAGTCGGGGCGGGGCTCAGTTCACCCCTCCACTTT
>TRBV18|-|many|TRBJ2-7
CASSPPRGTTTYEQYF
TGTGCCAGCTCACCACCTCGGGGGACGACGACCTACGAGCAGTACTTC
>TRBV12-3/TRBV12-4|TRBD1|few|TRBJ1-5
CASSQGVVQPQHF
TGTGCCAGCAGTCAGGGGGTAGTTCAGCCCCAGCATTTT
>TRBV7-2|-|many|TRBJ2-5
CASSHQLRAGETQYF
TGTGCCAGCAGCCACCAGCTGAGGGCCGGGGAGACCCAGTACTTC
>TRBV19|TRBD1|many|TRBJ1-6
CASSSPGQGGSPLHF
TGTGCCAGTAGTTCACCCGGACAGGGAGGCTCACCCCTCCACTTT
>TRBV7-2|TRBD2|many|TRBJ2-1
CASSFKTSQFNEQFF
TGTGCCAGCAGCTTCAAGACTAGCCAATTCAATGAGCAGTTCTTC
>TRBV12-3/TRBV12-4|-|many|TRBJ1-3
CASSSPGGTYGNTIYF
TGTGCCAGCAGTTCCCCGGGGGGGACGTACGGAAACACCATATATTTT
>TRBV27|-|few|TRBJ2-1
CASSSRGPWEDSYNEQFF
TGTGCCAGCAGCTCAAGGGGGCCTTGGGAGGACTCCTACAATGAGCAGTTCTTC
>TRBV10-2|TRBD2|few|TRBJ2-5
CASSTSGTGGETQYF
TGCGCCAGCAGTACTAGCGGGACTGGCGGGGAGACCCAGTACTTC
>TRBV29-1|TRBD2|few|TRBJ2-1
CSVAGGGGSNEQFF
TGCAGCGTTGCGGGGGGTGGGGGGAGCAATGAGCAGTTCTTC
>TRBV7-2|-|many|TRBJ2-3
CASSSPPGGPSTDTQYF
TGTGCCAGCAGCTCCCCCCCTGGCGGACCTAGCACAGATACGCAGTATTTT
>TRBV4-2|TRBD1|many|TRBJ1-6
CASSRAGTGESSYNSPLHF
TGTGCCAGCAGCCGGGCGGGGACAGGCGAGAGCTCCTATAATTCACCCCTCCACTTT
>TRBV7-9|TRBD2|few|TRBJ2-1
CASSLTGTSGYEQFF
TGTGCCAGCAGCTTGACCGGGACTAGCGGCTATGAGCAGTTCTTC